These 5 T cell receptor beta chains came from one sample sequenced in a study of response to subunit inactivated influenza vaccine. TCRdb re-analysed the RT-PCR reads in MiXCR, keeping a single row per CDR3 protein. Of about 540,000 distinct CDR3 sequences listed, roughly a quarter are singletons. These data were also filed under a second study, of T cells expressing NK-cell markers. As reported in that work: As the method of synthesis, 5'RACE template switching with UMIs yielded TCR beta cDNA.

The sequences come from CD4+ T cells sorted from PBMCs, collected 11 to 12 days after vaccination. The receptor set was obtained from a middle-aged man who received an inactivated influenza vaccine.

This sequence joins TRBV6-2 or TRBV6-3 and TRBJ2-5; D perhaps matches TRBD2 (5 bases). The germline V and J ends were trimmed by 6 bases and 1 base, with 15 bases remaining between them. Germline V gene lookup returns CDR1 MNHEY and CDR2 SVGEGT. The CDR3 has 15 residues. CDR3 region: CASRPRGAAQETQYF. CDR3 sequence (DNA): TGTGCCAGCAGACCCCGGGGAGCGGCCCAAGAGACCCAGTACTTC.

Ten or more counts support this clonotype. The chain employs TRBV4-2 and TRBJ2-3, with 8 bases aligning to TRBD2. The CDR3 totals 16 residues. The germline CDR1 and CDR2 sequences are LGHNA and YNFKEQ. V lost 4 bases and J lost 4; bases outside the gene matches: 10. CDR3 in amino acids: CASSLDFAGGADTQYF. The CDR3 nucleotides read TGTGCCAGCAGCCTGGACTTTGCGGGGGGAGCAGATACGCAGTATTTT.

This clonotype was counted only a few times. The CDR3 here is CASSLADRGREQYF. Written as DNA, the CDR3 is TGTGCCAGCAGTTTGGCGGACAGGGGCCGTGAGCAGTACTTC. The genes are TRBV12-3 or TRBV12-4 and TRBJ2-7, with 9 nucleotides matching TRBD1. The length of the CDR3 is 14 residues. Trimming at V came to 3 bases and at J to 7 bases, leaving 7 bases not matched to a gene.

J is TRBJ2-3 and V is TRBV6-1, with 10 bases fitting TRBD2. J gave up 6 bases and V 6 bases, and 12 bases lay outside the gene matches. The CDR3 is 16 residues long. CDR1 and CDR2 (germline): MNHNS, SASEGT. CDR3 residues: CASSSRSGGAGDTQYF. As DNA, the CDR3 is TGTGCCAGCAGCTCCAGGAGCGGGGGGGCCGGTGATACGCAGTATTTT.

The table lists this clonotype with a few counts. The J gene is TRBJ2-3, the V gene TRBV11-2, with D possibly being TRBD2 (6 bases). The CDR3 runs 14 residues. The V gene's germline CDR1 is SGHAT and CDR2 FQNNGV. The V end lost 5 bases, the J end lost 2 bases, and 11 bases lay between the germline ends. The CDR3 loop is CASSRIAATDTQYF. DNA for the CDR3: TGTGCCAGCAGCCGCATAGCGGCCACAGATACGCAGTATTTT.